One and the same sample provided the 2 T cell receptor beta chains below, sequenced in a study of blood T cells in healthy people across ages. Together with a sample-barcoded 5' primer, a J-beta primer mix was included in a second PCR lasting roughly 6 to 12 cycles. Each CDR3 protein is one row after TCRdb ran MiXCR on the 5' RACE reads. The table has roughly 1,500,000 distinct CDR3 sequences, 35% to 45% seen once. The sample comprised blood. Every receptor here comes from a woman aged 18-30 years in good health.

The CDR3 here is CAWGQGADYNEQFF. CDR3 in DNA: TGTGCCTGGGGCCAGGGGGCGGACTACAATGAGCAGTTCTTC. The chain is built from TRBV30 and TRBJ2-1; 8 positions match TRBD1. Looked up from germline, CDR1 is GTSNPN and CDR2 is SVGIG (reference sequence). The length of the CDR3 is 14 residues. V shed 5 bases and J 3 bases; nucleotides not matched to a gene: 6.

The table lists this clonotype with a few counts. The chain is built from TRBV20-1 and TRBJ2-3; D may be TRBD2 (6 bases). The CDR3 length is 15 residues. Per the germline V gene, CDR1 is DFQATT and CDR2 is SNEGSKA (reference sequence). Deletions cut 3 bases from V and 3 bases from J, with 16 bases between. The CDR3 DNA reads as TGCAGTGCTAGGGAGGGAGATAGAAAAACAGATACGCAGTATTTT. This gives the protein CSAREGDRKTDTQYF.